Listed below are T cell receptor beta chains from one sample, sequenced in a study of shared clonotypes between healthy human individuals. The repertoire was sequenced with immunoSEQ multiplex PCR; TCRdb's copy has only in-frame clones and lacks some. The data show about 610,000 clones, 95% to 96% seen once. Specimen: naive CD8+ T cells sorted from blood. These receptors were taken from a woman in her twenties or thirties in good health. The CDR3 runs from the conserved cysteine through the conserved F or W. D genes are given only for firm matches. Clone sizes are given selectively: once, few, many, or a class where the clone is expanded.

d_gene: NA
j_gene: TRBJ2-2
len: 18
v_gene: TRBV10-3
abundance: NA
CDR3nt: TGTGCCATCAGTGAGTCTGATTCTGCGTTTCGCCGTAGCGGGGAGCTGTTTTTT
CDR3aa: CAISESDSAFRRSGELFF

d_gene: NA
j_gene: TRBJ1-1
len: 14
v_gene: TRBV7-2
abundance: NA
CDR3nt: TGTGCCAGCACCGGAATTTGGCGAGACACTGAAGCTTTCTTT
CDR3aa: CASTGIWRDTEAFF

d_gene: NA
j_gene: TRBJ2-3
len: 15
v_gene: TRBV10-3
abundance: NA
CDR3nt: TGTGCCATCAGTGAGCCAGCTAGCGGCACAGATACGCAGTATTTT
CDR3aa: CAISEPASGTDTQYF

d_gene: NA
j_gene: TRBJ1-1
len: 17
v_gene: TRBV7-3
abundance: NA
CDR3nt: TGTGCCAGCAGCCCGGGAGGGTTGAGGCCGAAGAACACTGAAGCTTTCTTT
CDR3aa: CASSPGGLRPKNTEAFF

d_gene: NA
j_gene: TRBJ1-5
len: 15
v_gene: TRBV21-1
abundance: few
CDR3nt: TGTGCCAGCAGCAAAGTGGAGAGGGTTATTCAGCCCCAGCATTTT
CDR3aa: CASSKVERVIQPQHF

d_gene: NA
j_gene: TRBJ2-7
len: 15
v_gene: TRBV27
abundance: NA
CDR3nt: TGTGCCAGCAGCCTAATGACAGGTTTCCCCTACGAGCAGTACTTC
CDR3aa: CASSLMTGFPYEQYF

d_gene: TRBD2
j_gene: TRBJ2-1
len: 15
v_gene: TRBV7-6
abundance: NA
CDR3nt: TGTGCCAGCAGCGCAGGGACTAGCGGCTACAATGAGCAGTTCTTC
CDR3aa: CASSAGTSGYNEQFF

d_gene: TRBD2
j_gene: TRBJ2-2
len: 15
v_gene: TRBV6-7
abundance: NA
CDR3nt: TGTGCCAGCAGCTGGACTAGCAGGGGTTCCGGGGAGCTGTTTTTT
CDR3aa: CASSWTSRGSGELFF

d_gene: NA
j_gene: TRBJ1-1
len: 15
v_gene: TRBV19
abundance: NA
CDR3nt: TGTGCCAGTAGTACCTCAGGGGTCAAGGACACTGAAGCTTTCTTT
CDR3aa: CASSTSGVKDTEAFF

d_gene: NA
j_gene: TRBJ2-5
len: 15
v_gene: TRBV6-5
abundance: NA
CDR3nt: TGTGCCAGCAGTTACTCGATTATGGGGCGTGAGACCCAGTACTTC
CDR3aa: CASSYSIMGRETQYF

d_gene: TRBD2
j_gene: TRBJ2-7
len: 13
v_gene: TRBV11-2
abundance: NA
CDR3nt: TGTGCCAGCAGGCGGACTAGCGCCTACGAGCAGTACTTC
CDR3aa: CASRRTSAYEQYF

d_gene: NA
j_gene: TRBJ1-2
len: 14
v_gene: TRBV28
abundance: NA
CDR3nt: TGTGCCAGCAGTTTAGTCCCCCAGGGTGATGGCTACACCTTC
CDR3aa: CASSLVPQGDGYTF

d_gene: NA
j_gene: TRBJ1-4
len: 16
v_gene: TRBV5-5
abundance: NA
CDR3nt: TGTGCCAGCACCTTGGCGGTGGAGGCCCACGGGGGAAAACTGTTTTTT
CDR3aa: CASTLAVEAHGGKLFF

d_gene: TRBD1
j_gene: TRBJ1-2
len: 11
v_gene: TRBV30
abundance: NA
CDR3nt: TGTGCCCAAACAGGGGGGGGAGGCTACACCTTC
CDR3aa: CAQTGGGGYTF

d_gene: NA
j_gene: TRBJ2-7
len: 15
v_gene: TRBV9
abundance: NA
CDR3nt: TGTGCCAGCAGCGTAGGACAGGCTAGCTCCTACGAGCAGTACTTC
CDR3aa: CASSVGQASSYEQYF

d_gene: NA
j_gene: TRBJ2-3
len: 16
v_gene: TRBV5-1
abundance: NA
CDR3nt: TGCGCCAGCAGCTTGGGACTCGCTTCTAGCACAGATACGCAGTATTTT
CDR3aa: CASSLGLASSTDTQYF

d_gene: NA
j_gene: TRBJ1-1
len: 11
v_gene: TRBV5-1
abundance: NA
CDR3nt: TGCGCCAGCAGCTTGGCGGACGAAGCTTTCTTT
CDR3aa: CASSLADEAFF

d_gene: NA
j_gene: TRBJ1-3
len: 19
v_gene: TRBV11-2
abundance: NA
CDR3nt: TGTGCCAGCAGCTTAGCTCGAGAAGGCAGGTTTTTCTCTGGAAACACCATATATTTT
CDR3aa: CASSLAREGRFFSGNTIYF

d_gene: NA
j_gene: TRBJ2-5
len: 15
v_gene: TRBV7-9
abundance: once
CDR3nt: TGTGCCAGCAGCTTACCTGGGTTAGCGGTAGAGACCCAGTACTTC
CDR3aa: CASSLPGLAVETQYF

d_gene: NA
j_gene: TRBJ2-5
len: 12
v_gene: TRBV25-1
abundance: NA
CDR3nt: TGTGCCAGCAGTGAATATGAGGAGACCCAGTACTTC
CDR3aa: CASSEYEETQYF

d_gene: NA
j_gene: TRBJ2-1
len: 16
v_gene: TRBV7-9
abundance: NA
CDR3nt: TGTGCCAGCAGCTCCCCTCTCCAGCGGATAGAAGCTGAGCAGTTCTTC
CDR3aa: CASSSPLQRIEAEQFF

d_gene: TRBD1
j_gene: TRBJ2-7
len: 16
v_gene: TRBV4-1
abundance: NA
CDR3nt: TGCGCCAGCAGCCAAGATCGGACAGGGGGCGTCTACGAGCAGTACTTC
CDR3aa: CASSQDRTGGVYEQYF

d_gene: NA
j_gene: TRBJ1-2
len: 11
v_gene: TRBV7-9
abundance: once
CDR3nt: TGTGCCAGCAGCTTAGTCGGTGGCTACACCTTC
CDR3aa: CASSLVGGYTF

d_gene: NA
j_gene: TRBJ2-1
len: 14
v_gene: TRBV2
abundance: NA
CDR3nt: TGTGCCAGCAGTGAAATGGGGGGAGGCGATGAGCAGTTCTTC
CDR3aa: CASSEMGGGDEQFF

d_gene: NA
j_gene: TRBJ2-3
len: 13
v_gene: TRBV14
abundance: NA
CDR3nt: TGTGCCAGCAGCCAAGTTAGTTCAGATACGCAGTATTTT
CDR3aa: CASSQVSSDTQYF

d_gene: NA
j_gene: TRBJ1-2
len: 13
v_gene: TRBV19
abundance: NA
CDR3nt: TGTGCCAGTAGTCTTACAGAGAACTATGGCTACACCTTC
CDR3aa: CASSLTENYGYTF

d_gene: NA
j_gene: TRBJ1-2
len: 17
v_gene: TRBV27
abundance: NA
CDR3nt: TGTGCCAGCAGTTTACGATTTAGGGCAGAGGCTAACTATGGCTACACCTTC
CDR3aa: CASSLRFRAEANYGYTF

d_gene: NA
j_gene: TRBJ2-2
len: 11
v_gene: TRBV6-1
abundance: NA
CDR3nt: TGTGCCAGCAGTGAGACCGGGGAGCTGTTTTTT
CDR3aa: CASSETGELFF

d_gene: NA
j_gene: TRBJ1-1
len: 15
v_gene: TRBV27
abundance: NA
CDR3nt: TGTGCCAGCAGTAAGACCACAGGTATGAACACTGAAGCTTTCTTT
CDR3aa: CASSKTTGMNTEAFF

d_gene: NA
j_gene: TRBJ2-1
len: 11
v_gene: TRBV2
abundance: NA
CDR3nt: TGTGCCAGCGTAGGCGACAATGAGCAGTTCTTC
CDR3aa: CASVGDNEQFF

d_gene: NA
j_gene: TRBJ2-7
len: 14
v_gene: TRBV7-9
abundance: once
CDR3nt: TGTGCCAGCAGCTTAGAACAGGAAGGGCTCGAGCAGTACTTC
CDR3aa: CASSLEQEGLEQYF

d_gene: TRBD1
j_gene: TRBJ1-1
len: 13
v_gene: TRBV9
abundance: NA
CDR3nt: TGTGCCAGCAGCGTAGGCGGGACAGGGGGAGCTTTCTTT
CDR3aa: CASSVGGTGGAFF

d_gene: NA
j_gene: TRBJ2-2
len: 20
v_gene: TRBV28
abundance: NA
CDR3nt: TGTGCCAGCAGCCCTTATATTGTGAGTGAGGTCGCCGGGGGAACCGGGGAGCTGTTTTTT
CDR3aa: CASSPYIVSEVAGGTGELFF

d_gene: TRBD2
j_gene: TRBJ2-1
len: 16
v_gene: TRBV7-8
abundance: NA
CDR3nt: TGTGCCAGCAGCTTATGGGCGGGAGGATCCTACAATGAGCAGTTCTTC
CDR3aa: CASSLWAGGSYNEQFF

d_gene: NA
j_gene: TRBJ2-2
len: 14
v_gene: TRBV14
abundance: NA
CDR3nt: TGTGCCAGCAGCGCCTGGGCAGACACCGGGGAGCTGTTTTTT
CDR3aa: CASSAWADTGELFF

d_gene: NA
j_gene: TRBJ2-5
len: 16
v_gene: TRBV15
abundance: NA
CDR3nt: TGTGCCACCAGCAGAGATCCCGCCTCAGCGTCCGAGACCCAGTACTTC
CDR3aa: CATSRDPASASETQYF

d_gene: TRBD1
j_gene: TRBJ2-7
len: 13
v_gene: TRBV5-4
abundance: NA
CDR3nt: TGTGCCAGCAGCTTGACAGGGGCCTACGAGCAGTACTTC
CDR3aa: CASSLTGAYEQYF

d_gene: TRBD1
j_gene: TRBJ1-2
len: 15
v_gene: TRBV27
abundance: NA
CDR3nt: TGTGCCAGCAGCCCGGGGAGGGGGCCTTACTATGGCTACACCTTC
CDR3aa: CASSPGRGPYYGYTF

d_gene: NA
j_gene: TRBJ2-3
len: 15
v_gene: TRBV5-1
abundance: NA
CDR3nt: TGCGCCAGCAGCTTGGGGTCAACCCCCACAGATACGCAGTATTTT
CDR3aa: CASSLGSTPTDTQYF

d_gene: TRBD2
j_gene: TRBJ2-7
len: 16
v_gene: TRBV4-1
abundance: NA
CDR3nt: TGCGCCAGCAGCCAAGGGGGACTAGCCTTCTCCTACGAGCAGTACTTC
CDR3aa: CASSQGGLAFSYEQYF